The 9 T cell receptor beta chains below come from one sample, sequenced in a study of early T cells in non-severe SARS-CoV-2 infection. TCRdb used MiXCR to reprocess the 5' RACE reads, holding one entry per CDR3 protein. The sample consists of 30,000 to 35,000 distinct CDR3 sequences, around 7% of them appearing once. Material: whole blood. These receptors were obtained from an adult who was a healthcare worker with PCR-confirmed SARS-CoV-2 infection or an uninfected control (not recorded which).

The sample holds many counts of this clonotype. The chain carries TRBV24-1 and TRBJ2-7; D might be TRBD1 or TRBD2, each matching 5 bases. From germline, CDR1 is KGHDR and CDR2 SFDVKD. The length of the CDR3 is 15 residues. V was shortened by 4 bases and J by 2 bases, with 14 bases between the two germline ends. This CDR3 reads CATSDYRGETYEQYF. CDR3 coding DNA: TGTGCCACCAGTGACTACCGGGGCGAAACCTACGAGCAGTACTTC.

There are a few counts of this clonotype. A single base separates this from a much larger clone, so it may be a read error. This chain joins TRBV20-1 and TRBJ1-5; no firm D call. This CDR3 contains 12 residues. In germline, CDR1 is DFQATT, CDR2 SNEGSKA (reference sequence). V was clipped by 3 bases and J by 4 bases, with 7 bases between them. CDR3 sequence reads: CSARIGNQPQHF. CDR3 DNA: TGCAGTGCTAGGATAGGGAATCAGCCCCAGCATTTT.

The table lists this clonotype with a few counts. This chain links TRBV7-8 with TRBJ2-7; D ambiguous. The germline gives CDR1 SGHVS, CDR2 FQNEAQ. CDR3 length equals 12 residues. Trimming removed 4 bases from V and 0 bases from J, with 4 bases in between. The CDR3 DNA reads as TGTGCCAGCAGCTCCAGCTCCTACGAGCAGTACTTC. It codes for CASSSSSYEQYF.

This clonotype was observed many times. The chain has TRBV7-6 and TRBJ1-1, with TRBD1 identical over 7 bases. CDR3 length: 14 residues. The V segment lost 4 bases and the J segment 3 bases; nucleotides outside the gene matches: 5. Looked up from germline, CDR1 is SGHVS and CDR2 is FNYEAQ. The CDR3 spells CASSSDRSHTEAFF. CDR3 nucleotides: TGTGCCAGCAGCTCGGACAGGAGCCACACTGAAGCTTTCTTT. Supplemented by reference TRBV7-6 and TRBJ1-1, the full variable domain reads GAGVSQSPRYKVTKRGQDVALRCDPISGHVSLYWYRQALGQGPEFLTYFNYEAQQDKSGLPNDRFSAERPEGSISTLTIQRTEQRDSAMYRCASSSDRSHTEAFFGQGTRLTVV.

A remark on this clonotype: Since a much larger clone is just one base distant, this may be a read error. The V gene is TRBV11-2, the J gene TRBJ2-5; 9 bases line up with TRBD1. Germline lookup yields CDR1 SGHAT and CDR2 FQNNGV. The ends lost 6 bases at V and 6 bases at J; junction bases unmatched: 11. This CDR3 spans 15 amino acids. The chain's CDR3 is CASSSGTGSRKTQYF. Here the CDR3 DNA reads TGTGCCAGCAGTTCTGGGACAGGGAGTCGCAAGACCCAGTACTTC.

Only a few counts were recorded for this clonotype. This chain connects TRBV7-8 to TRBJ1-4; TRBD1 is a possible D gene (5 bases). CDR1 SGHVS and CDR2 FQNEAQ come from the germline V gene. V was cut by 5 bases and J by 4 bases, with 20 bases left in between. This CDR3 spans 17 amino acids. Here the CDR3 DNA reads TGTGCCAGCAGCCAGCGGGACTTCGAGTCTGATAATGAAAAACTGTTTTTT. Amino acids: CASSQRDFESDNEKLFF.

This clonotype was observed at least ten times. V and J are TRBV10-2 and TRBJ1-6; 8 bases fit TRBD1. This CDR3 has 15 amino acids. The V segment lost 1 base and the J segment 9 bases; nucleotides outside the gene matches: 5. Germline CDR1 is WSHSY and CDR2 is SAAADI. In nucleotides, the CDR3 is TGCGCCAGCAGTGAGTTTACAGGGGGTGGTTCACCCCTCCACTTT. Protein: CASSEFTGGGSPLHF.

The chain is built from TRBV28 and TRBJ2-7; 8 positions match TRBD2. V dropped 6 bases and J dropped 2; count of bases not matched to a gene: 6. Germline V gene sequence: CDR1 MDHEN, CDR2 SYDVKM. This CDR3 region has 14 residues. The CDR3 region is CASSRTTSAYEQYF. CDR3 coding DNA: TGTGCCAGCAGCCGGACGACTAGCGCCTACGAGCAGTACTTC.

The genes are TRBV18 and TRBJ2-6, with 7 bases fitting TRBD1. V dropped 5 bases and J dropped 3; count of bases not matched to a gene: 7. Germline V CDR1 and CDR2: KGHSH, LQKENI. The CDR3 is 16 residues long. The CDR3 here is CASSDMTGIGANVLTF. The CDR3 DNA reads TGTGCCAGCTCAGACATGACAGGGATTGGGGCCAACGTCCTGACTTTC.